This TCR beta chain was obtained from a study of OX40 agonist ivuxolimab in advanced cancers. Study details: Patients were given ivuxolimab, an antibody that agonizes OX40 (CD134). Age averaged about 62 years (range roughly 23 to 79), and roughly 82% were male. Study outcomes and limitations: Mean expanded clone counts were higher in CD8+ than CD4+ T cells.

Points on this clone: Antigen unknown.

Germline lookup yields CDR1 LNHDA and CDR2 SQIVND (reference sequence). This CDR3 has 16 amino acids. Trimming removed 4 bases from V and 5 bases from J; junction bases left unmatched: 6. Profiled with immunoSEQ multiplex PCR; TCRdb holds only in-frame clones, not every one. The table includes tens of thousands of clones, approximately 89% detected once. The material was CD4+ or CD8+ T cells sorted from blood, obtained in a trial of the OX40 agonist ivuxolimab. The chain couples TRBV19 to TRBJ1-3; TRBD1 matches 12 bases. The origin of this receptor is an adult with an advanced solid tumor such as melanoma, head and neck, liver or kidney cancer. The CDR3 spells CASSTGTGGFRNTIYF. CDR3 in DNA: TGTGCCAGTAGTACCGGGACAGGGGGCTTCAGAAACACCATATATTTT.